These 23 T cell receptor beta chains originate from one sample sequenced in a study of cytomegalovirus exposure and HLA in healthy donors. Vbeta (60) and Jbeta (13) primers were used in the PCR. TCRdb keeps only in-frame clones here, not all; method: immunoSEQ multiplex PCR. Its listing shows 150,000 to 200,000 clones. The sequenced material came from PBMCs. These receptors came from a man aged 30-40 years in good health and CMV-seronegative.

The genes are TRBV27 and TRBJ2-3, with a possible D match to TRBD2 (6 bases). Germline CDR1 and CDR2: MNHEY and SMNVEV (reference sequence). V dropped 3 bases and J dropped 6 bases, with 22 bases sitting between them. The CDR3 covers 17 residues. In nucleotides, the CDR3 is TGTGCCAGCAGTTTTTCGGTGACTAGTTTTTTCCAGGATACGCAGTATTTT. The encoded protein is CASSFSVTSFFQDTQYF.

V is TRBV19 and J is TRBJ2-5; TRBD2 aligns across 8 bases. The assigned J gene may be wrong: the sequence end matches TRBJ2-7 better. The CDR3 spans 16 residues. Germline CDR1 reads LNHDA; CDR2 reads SQIVND (reference sequence). CDR3 nucleotide sequence: TGTGCCAGTAGTACCCCCCTCGGACCGGGACTAGGCGAGCAGTACTTC. Its protein product is CASSTPLGPGLGEQYF.

The chain uses TRBV19 and TRBJ2-5; TRBD2 agrees at 7 bases. Germline lookup yields CDR1 LNHDA and CDR2 SQIVND (reference sequence). This CDR3 region has 15 residues. The trim removed 7 bases at V and 1 base at J, leaving 9 bases unmatched. CDR3 in amino acids: CASKTLSGAQETQYF. CDR3 bases: TGTGCCAGTAAAACTCTGAGCGGGGCCCAAGAGACCCAGTACTTC.

The CDR3 reads CASSPGQGAGNQPQHF. In DNA, the CDR3 is TGTGCCAGCAGCCCGGGACAGGGGGCAGGCAATCAGCCCCAGCATTTT. The chain links TRBV9 to TRBJ1-5, with 12 bases aligning to TRBD1. CDR3 length equals 16 residues. V shed 4 bases and J 2 bases; nucleotides not matched to a gene: 4. Germline-derived CDR1 and CDR2 are SGDLS and YYNGEE.

The CDR3 DNA reads as TGTGCCAGCAGACCCTACAGGGTTGCCGGGGAGCTGTTTTTT. Its protein product is CASRPYRVAGELFF. The chain joins TRBV28 to TRBJ2-2, with D perhaps matching TRBD1 (6 bases). The CDR3 contains 14 residues. V was cut by 6 bases and J by 6 bases, with 14 bases left in between. The V gene's germline CDR1 is MDHEN and CDR2 SYDVKM.

This chain connects TRBV28 to TRBJ2-5; 10 nucleotides align to TRBD2. Germline values: CDR1 MDHEN, CDR2 SYDVKM. Germline trimming cut 5 bases from V and 6 bases from J; bases unmatched to any gene: 6. CDR3 length: 14 residues. Written as DNA, the CDR3 is TGTGCCAGCAGTATAGCGGGAGGTCCCAAGACCCAGTACTTC. Its translation is CASSIAGGPKTQYF.

CDR3 DNA sequence: TGCAGCGTTGGCGGTGGTGTTGCCAATCAGCCCCAGCATTTT. Protein sequence: CSVGGGVANQPQHF. The V gene is TRBV29-1, the J gene TRBJ1-5; D uncertain. The V end lost 4 bases, the J end lost 3 bases, and 13 bases lay between the germline ends. This CDR3 has 14 residues. Germline-derived CDR1 and CDR2 are SQVTM and ANQGSEA.

The chain employs TRBV2 and TRBJ2-1, with 11 bases lining up with TRBD1. The length of the CDR3 is 16 residues. The J segment lost 5 bases and the V segment lost 8 bases, leaving 11 bases of the junction unmatched. Looked up from germline, CDR1 is SNHLY and CDR2 is FYNNEI. The DNA for the CDR3 is TGTGCCAGCGGACGCAGGACAGGGGGCGAACACAATGAGCAGTTCTTC. It translates to CASGRRTGGEHNEQFF.

The J gene is TRBJ2-7, the V gene TRBV7-2; no definite D call. This CDR3 contains 14 residues. The germline gives CDR1 SGHTA, CDR2 FQGNSA. V was pared by 2 bases and J by 5 bases, with 13 bases between. CDR3 amino acids: CASSLNMVGHEQYF. The CDR3 region has the DNA TGTGCCAGCAGCTTAAATATGGTGGGCCACGAGCAGTACTTC.

The chain links TRBV29-1 to TRBJ1-1; 8 bases agree with TRBD1. Germline values: CDR1 SQVTM, CDR2 ANQGSEA. After removal of 4 bases from V and 5 bases from J, the junction contained 9 bases not matched to a gene. The CDR3 is 14 amino acids. Here the CDR3 reads CSVASRTGSTEAFF. CDR3 nucleotides: TGCAGCGTTGCGTCTCGGACAGGGTCGACTGAAGCTTTCTTT.

This chain connects TRBV11-1 to TRBJ2-5; D is undetermined. The DNA end is a closer match to TRBJ2-7, so the J assignment may be wrong. This CDR3 is 12 amino acids long. Germline V gene data show CDR1 as SGHAT and CDR2 as FQDESV (reference sequence). The CDR3 spells CASSPDSYEQYF. CDR3 DNA sequence: TGTGCCAGCAGCCCTGACTCCTACGAGCAGTACTTC.

A word on this clone: One end of the junction varies from germline; a read error may be responsible. The chain recombines TRBV10-2 with TRBJ2-2; 10 nucleotides agree with TRBD2. The germline CDR1 and CDR2 sequences are WSHSY and SAAADI. The CDR3 totals 14 residues. CDR3 DNA sequence: TGCGCCGGCAGTGAGCGGGAGGGTTCCGGGGAGCTGTTTTTT. Encoded protein: CAGSEREGSGELFF.

The chain carries TRBV7-9 and TRBJ1-6, with 9 nucleotides matching TRBD1. This CDR3 contains 17 residues. Germline trimming cut 10 bases from V and 7 bases from J; bases unmatched to any gene: 17. Per the germline V gene, CDR1 is SEHNR and CDR2 is FQNEAQ (reference sequence). The CDR3 coding sequence is TGTGCCACCTCGACCAGCCGCGGACAGGGGTTCAATTCACCCCTCCACTTT. This encodes CATSTSRGQGFNSPLHF.

DNA of the CDR3: TGTGCCAGCAGAACACCTGGGCACTCCGGCGACATTCAGTACTTC. This codes for CASRTPGHSGDIQYF. J is TRBJ2-4 and V is TRBV6-5, with unresolved D. The CDR3 extends over 15 amino acids. Germline lookup yields CDR1 MNHEY and CDR2 SVGAGI. The germline V and J ends were trimmed by 6 bases and 8 bases, with 20 bases remaining between them.

The chain uses TRBV27 and TRBJ2-7, with TRBD2 matching 8 bases. The germline V gene has CDR1 MNHEY and CDR2 SMNVEV (reference sequence). Trimming cost V 6 bases and J 0 bases; bases outside gene matches: 4. This CDR3 is 14 amino acids long. The DNA for the CDR3 is TGTGCCAGCAGGGCGGGAGGCTTCTCCTACGAGCAGTACTTC. Translating it yields CASRAGGFSYEQYF.

The rearrangement joins TRBV5-4 to TRBJ2-2; TRBD1 matches 10 bases. CDR3 length equals 14 residues. Germline V lookup: CDR1 SGHNT, CDR2 YYREEE (reference sequence). Germline trimming cut 4 bases from V and 8 bases from J; bases unmatched to any gene: 5. DNA of the CDR3: TGTGCCAGCAGCGGGGACAGGGGCAGGGGGGAGCTGTTTTTT. Residues: CASSGDRGRGELFF.

The chain carries TRBV25-1 and TRBJ1-1, with 8 nucleotides matching TRBD1. Germline trimming cut 3 bases from V and 4 bases from J; bases unmatched to any gene: 7. Germline V gene sequence: CDR1 MGHDK, CDR2 SYGVNS. This CDR3 has 15 residues. The CDR3 sequence is CASSDPRGPATEAFF. The CDR3 nucleotides are TGTGCCAGCAGTGACCCCAGGGGGCCGGCCACTGAAGCTTTCTTT.

The rearrangement uses TRBV29-1 and TRBJ1-5; D uncertain. CDR1 is SQVTM, CDR2 ANQGSEA, per germline. The CDR3 loop spans 14 amino acids. V shed 8 bases and J shed 0 bases, with 14 bases lying between them. In nucleotides, the CDR3 is TGCAGCCCTCCTACAGAGAGTAGCAATCAGCCCCAGCATTTT. This codes for CSPPTESSNQPQHF.

The chain has TRBV7-9 and TRBJ2-3; D might be TRBD1 (5 bases). The CDR3 is made up of 15 amino acids. Trimming took 9 bases from V and 2 from J, leaving 18 bases between them. The germline V gene encodes CDR1 SEHNR and CDR2 FQNEAQ (reference sequence). CDR3 nucleotide sequence: TGTGCCAGGGCACCTCTTACAGGAGACACAGATACGCAGTATTTT. Its translation is CARAPLTGDTDTQYF.

The V and J genes are TRBV19 and TRBJ1-3; no clear D gene. This CDR3 has 16 amino acids. With 5 bases removed from V and 0 bases from J, the gap between germline ends came to 14 bases. In germline, CDR1 is LNHDA, CDR2 SQIVND (reference sequence). The CDR3, as DNA: TGTGCCAGTAGTCCCCGAGCATACCCCTCTGGAAACACCATATATTTT. The encoded protein is CASSPRAYPSGNTIYF.

The chain employs TRBV7-9 and TRBJ2-2; D ambiguous. CDR3 length: 14 residues. Germline V gene data show CDR1 as SEHNR and CDR2 as FQNEAQ (reference sequence). Trimming stripped 5 bases from V and 2 bases from J, with 9 bases between. The CDR3 reads CASSLGANTGELFF. The CDR3 region has the DNA TGTGCCAGCAGCCTCGGAGCTAACACCGGGGAGCTGTTTTTT.

The chain links TRBV2 to TRBJ1-2; 7 bases are a match to TRBD1. This CDR3 is 18 amino acids long. V trimming: 3 bases; J trimming: 1 base; junction bases outside the gene matches: 14. Germline V gene lookup returns CDR1 SNHLY and CDR2 FYNNEI. CDR3 nucleotides: TGTGCCAGCAGTGATGAGACAGGGCCAGCGCCCCTTAACTATGGCTACACCTTC. Its protein product is CASSDETGPAPLNYGYTF.

The chain has TRBV7-2 and TRBJ2-1; 7 positions agree with TRBD2. The trim removed 9 bases at V and 9 bases at J, leaving 17 bases unmatched. From germline, CDR1 is SGHTA and CDR2 FQGNSA. This CDR3 contains 15 residues. CDR3 amino acids: CARSGISGRLGEQFF. The CDR3 region has the DNA TGTGCCAGATCCGGTATTAGCGGGCGGTTGGGTGAGCAGTTCTTC.